This TCR beta chain originates from a study of PD-1 blockade in classical Hodgkin lymphoma (dated by TCRdb to about 2020). Concerning the study at large: Nivolumab dosing was 3 mg/kg intravenously every 2 weeks, continuing until either disease progression or unacceptable toxicity. The study used CyTOF and TCR beta sequencing to define a peripheral blood immune signature of response to PD-1 blockade in classical Hodgkin lymphoma. Study-wide conclusions, independent of this receptor: Only a single clinical trial cohort was studied, and what caused the repertoire differences, possibly disease activity or prior therapy, remained undefined. Trial patients achieving complete response had baseline diversity similar to newly diagnosed patients, whereas partial responders and progressors had significantly lower diversity. A significant rise by C4D1 was seen in CD4+ but not CD8+ TCR diversity (p=0.0027 vs p=0.16), with the rise being most apparent in complete responders (p=0.02). Baseline TCR diversity was reported to be lower in newly diagnosed patients than in healthy donors and to be lower still in relapsed/refractory patients. Lower diversity was observed in patients in whom nivolumab was started less than 1 year after ASCT, and these patients were excluded from later analyses so that confounding by immune reconstitution would be avoided.

Genomic DNA was isolated using the Qiagen DNeasy kit from unsorted PBMCs as well as from negatively selected CD4+ and CD8+ fractions. TCR beta CDR3 regions were subjected to amplification by immunoSEQ multiplex PCR with primers that anneal to V and J segments. A synthetic immune receptor repertoire was used to minimize amplification bias, and any remaining bias was removed computationally after sequencing. Turning to the authors' computational methods: Custom Python scripts were used to quantify repertoire diversity as the Shannon entropy index. Unsorted, CD4+ and CD8+ repertoires were analyzed separately, except in combined analyses where CD4+ and CD8+ sequences were merged in silico. Clonal expansion was defined as a frequency increase of at least 2-fold after treatment compared with C1D1, and clones undetected at baseline were assigned a pseudocount of 0.5. Singleton clones were defined as clones with 0 or 1 copy at C1D1, and non-singleton clones were defined as clones with 2 or more copies. Clones expanded in unsorted samples were annotated as CD4+, CD8+ or unknown by matching protein sequences in sorted samples from the same patient. Wilcoxon tests on paired samples were used to test diversity changes from C1D1 to C4D1. The clones in this table, taken by TCRdb from immuneACCESS, are in-frame only. Not every clone is retained; where verified, under half of the shortfall comes from an unresolved V gene, and the cause of the rest is unknown. Clonal size and the V and J genes are those of that table, whereas D and trimming came from the DNA. The sample has tens of thousands of clones on record, around 80% of them singletons. The ten top clones hold roughly 16% of the sample.

Of note for this clone: Its antigen has not been determined. The record has no base qualities; no much larger clone is one base away.

The time point label here, explained by the study, means: cycle 2 day 1 (C2D1) of nivolumab. Relapse after autologous stem cell transplantation had occurred in all trial patients, and cohorts A, B and C were distinguished by prior brentuximab vedotin exposure. The trial cohort comprised about 60 patients with relapsed/refractory classical Hodgkin lymphoma whose best overall responses were complete response, partial response or progressive disease. Trial patients were treated with single-agent nivolumab in the multi-cohort phase II CheckMate 205 trial. An independent review committee assessed best overall response by applying the 2007 International Working Group response criteria. PBMCs from the trial were collected at three points: immediately before nivolumab initiation (C1D1), and during therapy at cycle 2 day 1 and cycle 4 day 1. After peripheral blood was drawn into 8 mL Vacutainer Cell Preparation Tubes, PBMCs were isolated by centrifugation and then cryopreserved.

Based on the germline V gene, the CDR1 and CDR2 sequences are SGDLS and YYNGEE. V is shortened by 4 bases, J by 0 bases, and the region joining them spans 19 bases. From cysteine to phenylalanine, the CDR3 is 17 amino acids long. The DNA shown is the 51-base CDR3, in frame from base 1. The receptor comes from a human donor with classical Hodgkin lymphoma. The sample was peripheral blood mononuclear cells (PBMCs), taken before the second cycle of nivolumab. The sequence joins TRBV9 to TRBJ1-2; too little of a D gene remains to name it. In nucleotide form, the sequence is TGTGCCAGCAGCCATTATAATCAGGAACGATCTAACTATGGCTACACCTTC. This gives the protein CASSHYNQERSNYGYTF.